Listed below are T cell receptor gamma chains from one sample, sequenced in a study of Vδ1+ human thymocytes. TCRdb re-called the multiplex PCR reads with CATT. The sample includes roughly 24,000 gamma-chain clones, roughly an eighth of them seen just once. Sequenced sample: Vdelta1+ gamma-delta thymocytes from the thymus. The source is a child in the first two years of life who had congenital heart surgery. The CDR3 runs from the conserved cysteine through the conserved F or W. The order of the fields is J gene, clone size, V gene, CDR3 protein, CDR3 DNA. Rows may omit the clone size; those that give it use once, few, many or a size class.

TRGJ1/TRGJ2 few TRGV8 CATWDVNYKKLF TGTGCCACCTGGGATGTTAATTATAAGAAACTCTTT
TRGJ1/TRGJ2 few TRGV4 CAAWDGLNYYKKLF TGTGCCGCCTGGGATGGGCTGAATTATTATAAGAAACTCTTT
TRGJ1/TRGJ2 - TRGV2 CATWDRPRLNYYKKLF TGTGCCACCTGGGATCGGCCACGCCTGAATTATTATAAGAAACTCTTT
TRGJ1/TRGJ2 - TRGV8 CATWDRSNYKKLF TGTGCCACCTGGGATAGGTCGAATTATAAGAAACTCTTT
TRGJP1 - TRGV4 CATWVHNTTGWFKIF TGTGCCACCTGGGTTCATAATACCACTGGTTGGTTCAAGATATTT
TRGJ1/TRGJ2 - TRGV9 CALWEASPKKLF TGTGCCTTATGGGAGGCCAGCCCTAAGAAACTCTTT
TRGJP1 - TRGV9 CALWETVTGWFKIF TGTGCCTTGTGGGAGACTGTCACTGGTTGGTTCAAGATATTT
TRGJ1/TRGJ2 - TRGV9 CALWEQHYYKKLF TGTGCCTTGTGGGAGCAACATTATTATAAGAAACTCTTT
TRGJP2 - TRGV8 CATWARGSDWIKTF TGTGCCACCTGGGCGCGGGGTAGTGATTGGATCAAGACGTTT
TRGJ1/TRGJ2 few TRGV5 CATWDEDYKKLF TGTGCCACCTGGGACGAAGATTATAAGAAACTCTTT
TRGJ1/TRGJ2 - TRGV9 CALCEVLVYKKLF TGTGCCTTGTGTGAGGTGCTGGTTTATAAGAAACTCTTT
TRGJP2 - TRGV5 CATWDGRPRIKTF TGTGCCACCTGGGACGGGCGGCCTCGTATCAAGACGTTT
TRGJP1 - TRGV2 CATWDGRLNTTGWFKIF TGTGCCACCTGGGACGGGCGTCTTAATACCACTGGTTGGTTCAAGATATTT
TRGJ1/TRGJ2 - TRGV8 CATWDWTKDYYKKLF TGTGCCACCTGGGATTGGACCAAAGATTATTATAAGAAACTCTTT
TRGJ1/TRGJ2 - TRGV4 CATWDGLGEKLF TGTGCCACCTGGGATGGGCTCGGGGAGAAACTCTTT
TRGJP2 few TRGV8 CATWDTGDWIKTF TGTGCCACCTGGGATACGGGTGATTGGATCAAGACGTTT
TRGJ1/TRGJ2 few TRGV2 CATWDGRRPLCEKLF TGTGCCACCTGGGACGGGCGGCGGCCTCTATGTGAGAAACTCTTT
TRGJ1/TRGJ2 - TRGV8 CATWAHWTYYKKLF TGTGCCACCTGGGCCCACTGGACTTATTATAAGAAACTCTTT
TRGJ1/TRGJ2 few TRGV4 CATWDCHYYKKLF TGTGCCACCTGGGATTGCCATTATTATAAGAAACTCTTT
TRGJ1/TRGJ2 - TRGV8 CATWDRLYKKLF TGTGCCACCTGGGATAGGCTATATAAGAAACTCTTT
TRGJ1/TRGJ2 few TRGV9 CALWEVRHNYYKKLF TGTGCCTTGTGGGAGGTGAGACACAATTATTATAAGAAACTCTTT
TRGJP2 - TRGV4 CATWDGLRDWIKTF TGTGCCACCTGGGATGGGTTACGTGATTGGATCAAGACGTTT
TRGJ1/TRGJ2 few TRGV9 CALWVPWMIYYKKLF TGTGCCTTGTGGGTCCCCTGGATGATTTATTATAAGAAACTCTTT
TRGJ1/TRGJ2 few TRGV4 CATWNIRNKKLF TGTGCCACCTGGAATATCCGAAATAAGAAACTCTTT